What follows are 26 T cell receptor beta chains derived from one specimen sequenced in a study of CXCR3-negative and CXCR3-positive naive CD8 T cells. General study findings and limits: TRB CDR3 hydrophobicity was greater in CXCR3-positive naive cells than in CXCR3-negative naive cells.

All TRB cDNA libraries came from 5' RACE performed with UMI labels. With the 5' RACE reads reprocessed, TCRdb shows one record per CDR3 protein and no DNA. This sample's table has about 63,000 distinct CDR3 sequences. These TCRs are of unknown antigen specificity. Sequencing was performed on naive CXCR3+ CD8+ T cells from blood. Subset described: CD45RO-CCR7+CD27+CD95- naive CD8+ T cells expressing CXCR3 (TNR3+). These TCRs come from a human donor in good health. Some clones in this sample may be carry-over from other donors' samples.

The chain couples TRBV29-1 to TRBJ1-5; without DNA, the TCRdb call of TRBD1 cannot be checked. Germline V gene lookup returns CDR1 SQVTM and CDR2 ANQGSEA. The CDR3 covers 13 residues. The CDR3 sequence is CSASGTDNQPQHF. Full variable domain (remainder filled in from reference TRBV29-1 and TRBJ1-5): SAVISQKPSRDICQRGTSLTIQCQVDSQVTMMFWYRQQPGQSLTLIATANQGSEATYESGFVIDKFPISRPNLTFSTLTVSNMSPEDSSIYLCSASGTDNQPQHFGDGTRLSIL.

The chain employs TRBV4-3 and TRBJ2-3; TCRdb returns TRBD1, unconfirmable since there is no DNA. Germline V gives CDR1 LGHNA, CDR2 YSLEER. The CDR3 has 18 residues. The CDR3 region is CASSQDGWGTGGSDTQYF.

Here the CDR3 reads CASSPPGSGEQYF. V and J are TRBV7-9 and TRBJ2-7; the TRBD1 assignment by TCRdb is unverifiable without DNA. The CDR3 runs to 13 residues. Germline V gives CDR1 SEHNR, CDR2 FQNEAQ (reference sequence).

This rearrangement joins TRBV7-6 to TRBJ2-7. The CDR3 is 12 residues long. CDR1 and CDR2 (germline): SGHVS, FNYEAQ. The CDR3 is CASSSQAYEQYF.

Here the CDR3 reads CSATSGGGADTGELFF. The chain combines TRBV20-1 with TRBJ2-2; the D call of TRBD2 rests on TCRdb alone, since no DNA is present to check it. Germline-derived CDR1 and CDR2 are DFQATT and SNEGSKA (reference sequence). The length of the CDR3 is 16 residues.

The genes are TRBV5-5 and TRBJ2-3. CDR3 length: 15 amino acids. CDR1 is SGHKS and CDR2 is YYEKEE in the germline V gene (reference sequence). CDR3 protein: CASSTLATSTDTQYF.

The rearrangement joins TRBV10-3 to TRBJ2-2. The germline V gene has CDR1 ENHRY and CDR2 SYGVKD. This CDR3 has 11 amino acids. The CDR3 is CAISVGGELFF.

The chain is built from TRBV11-2 and TRBJ2-3; TCRdb's D call, TRBD2, is unchecked because there is no DNA. The length of the CDR3 is 15 residues. Germline V gives CDR1 SGHAT, CDR2 FQNNGV. The CDR3 loop reads CASSIAGEVTDTQYF.

The chain carries TRBV29-1 and TRBJ2-7; TCRdb selects TRBD2, and the lack of DNA leaves this call unchecked. This CDR3 has 16 amino acids. The germline V gene encodes CDR1 SQVTM and CDR2 ANQGSEA. The CDR3 region is CSAGEEGTAASYEQYF.

The rearrangement links TRBV29-1 to TRBJ2-5. This CDR3 is built from 15 residues. Germline loops: CDR1 SQVTM, CDR2 ANQGSEA. CDR3 sequence: CSVEDGFNFLETQYF.

The rearrangement links TRBV20-1 to TRBJ1-1; TCRdb indicates TRBD1, and absent DNA this call remains unverified. The CDR3 spans 12 residues. Germline V gene lookup returns CDR1 DFQATT and CDR2 SNEGSKA (reference sequence). The CDR3 sequence is CRAGQGATEAFF.

This chain joins TRBV6-6 and TRBJ2-1. The CDR3 runs 11 residues. In germline, CDR1 is MNHNY, CDR2 SVGAGI (reference sequence). The CDR3 region is CASSGDNEQFF.

The rearrangement uses TRBV6-5 and TRBJ2-1; as DNA is missing, the TRBD1 call by TCRdb cannot be tested. Germline V gives CDR1 MNHEY, CDR2 SVGAGI. The CDR3 contains 13 residues. The CDR3: CASSYGTAAEQFF.

The chain combines TRBV12-3 or TRBV12-4 with TRBJ2-5; TCRdb's D call, TRBD2, is unchecked because there is no DNA. The CDR3 totals 14 residues. CDR3 loop: CASSTRPGRETQYF.

The chain has TRBV5-1 and TRBJ2-7; as DNA is missing, the TRBD1 call by TCRdb cannot be tested. This CDR3 has 14 amino acids. Per the germline V gene, CDR1 is SGHRS and CDR2 is YFSETQ. The CDR3 reads CASNTGTGGYEQYF.

The gene calls are TRBV29-1 and TRBJ1-2; TCRdb picks TRBD1, but there is no DNA to check that call. CDR3 length equals 12 residues. Germline loops: CDR1 SQVTM, CDR2 ANQGSEA. CDR3: CSVAGGDYGYTF.

V gene TRBV7-8 combines with J gene TRBJ1-4; TCRdb reports TRBD1, a call that lacks DNA to check it against. The CDR3 loop spans 14 amino acids. The germline CDR1 and CDR2 sequences are SGHVS and FQNEAQ. The CDR3 here is CVSSSGTVNEKLFF. The full variable domain, rest sourced from reference TRBV7-8 and TRBJ1-4, is GAGVSQSPRYKVAKRGQDVALRCDPISGHVSLFWYQQALGQGPEFLTYFQNEAQLDKSGLPSDRFFAERPEGSVSTLKIQRTQQEDSAVYLCVSSSGTVNEKLFFGSGTQLSVL.

The chain couples TRBV12-3 or TRBV12-4 to TRBJ2-1; TCRdb's D gene call, TRBD2, goes unchecked for lack of DNA. The CDR3 has 13 residues. The CDR3 loop is CASSFRDLYEQFF.

According to its frequency, this clonotype is medium-sized (0.01 to 0.1%). CDR3 in amino acids: CASSQETPNYGYTF. The genes are TRBV4-1 and TRBJ1-2. This CDR3 is built from 14 residues. Looked up from germline, CDR1 is MGHRA and CDR2 is YSYEKL.

The V call is TRBV7-2, the J call TRBJ2-3; the TCRdb call, TRBD2, lacks DNA for checking. The germline V gene has CDR1 SGHTA and CDR2 FQGNSA. The CDR3 runs to 15 residues. CDR3 sequence: CASNLLAGVGDTQYF.

The gene calls are TRBV7-8 and TRBJ2-1; TCRdb's D gene call, TRBD2, goes unchecked for lack of DNA. Germline CDR1 reads SGHVS; CDR2 reads FQNEAQ. There are 15 residues in the CDR3. The chain's CDR3 is CASSPSSGYYNEQFF.

The CDR3 sequence: CAISVRDREESDTQYF. The chain carries TRBV10-3 and TRBJ2-3; the TCRdb D gene call, TRBD1, has no DNA to confirm it. Germline CDR1 and CDR2: ENHRY and SYGVKD. The CDR3 runs 16 residues.

The V call is TRBV12-3 or TRBV12-4, the J call TRBJ2-7. The CDR3 has 12 amino acids. The CDR3 sequence: CASARASYEQYF.

The chain couples TRBV6-6 to TRBJ2-5; with no DNA, the TCRdb D assignment of TRBD1 cannot be verified. Germline loops: CDR1 MNHNY, CDR2 SVGAGI (reference sequence). CDR3 length: 15 amino acids. The CDR3 loop reads CASSSRMLAPETQYF.

This chain links TRBV2 with TRBJ2-5; with no DNA, the TCRdb D assignment of TRBD1 cannot be verified. CDR1 and CDR2 from the germline V gene are SNHLY and FYNNEI. CDR3 length: 12 residues. The CDR3 region is CASRDGAETQYF.

V and J are TRBV12-3 or TRBV12-4 and TRBJ1-1; without DNA, the TCRdb call of TRBD1 cannot be checked. CDR3 length equals 12 residues. This CDR3 reads CASSLDPRDTFF.